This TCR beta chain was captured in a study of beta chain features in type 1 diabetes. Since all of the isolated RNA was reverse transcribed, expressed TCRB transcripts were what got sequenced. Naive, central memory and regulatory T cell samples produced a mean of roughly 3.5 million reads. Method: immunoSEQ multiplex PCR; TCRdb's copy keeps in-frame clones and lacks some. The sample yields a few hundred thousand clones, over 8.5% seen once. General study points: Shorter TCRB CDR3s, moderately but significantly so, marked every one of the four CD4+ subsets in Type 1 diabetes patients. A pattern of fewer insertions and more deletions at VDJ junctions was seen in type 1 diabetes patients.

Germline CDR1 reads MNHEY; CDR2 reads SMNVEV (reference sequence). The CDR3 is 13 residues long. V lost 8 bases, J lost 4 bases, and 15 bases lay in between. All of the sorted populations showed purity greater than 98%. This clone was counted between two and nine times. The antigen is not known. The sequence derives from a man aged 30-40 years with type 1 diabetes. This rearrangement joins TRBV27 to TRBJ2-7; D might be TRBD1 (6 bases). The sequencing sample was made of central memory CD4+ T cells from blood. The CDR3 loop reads CASHGTPGYEQYF. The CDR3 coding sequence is TGTGCCAGCCACGGGACACCGGGATACGAGCAGTACTTC.